The 30 T cell receptor beta chains below were found in one sample sequenced in a study of cytomegalovirus exposure and HLA in healthy donors. The PCR employed 60 Vbeta primers together with 13 Jbeta primers. The assay was immunoSEQ multiplex PCR, and TCRdb's table has in-frame clones only and misses some. The sample lists 150,000 to 200,000 clones, around 67% occurring once. The source material was PBMCs. All receptors derive from a woman between 18 and 30 years old in good health and CMV-seropositive.

The chain is built from TRBV28 and TRBJ2-1; 9 nucleotides line up with TRBD2. V lost 3 bases and J lost 5; bases outside the gene matches: 8. This CDR3 region has 16 residues. Per the germline V gene, CDR1 is MDHEN and CDR2 is SYDVKM. DNA for the CDR3: TGTGCCAGCAGTTTTAGCGGGAGAAGTCAAAACAATGAGCAGTTCTTC. Protein product: CASSFSGRSQNNEQFF.

This clone showed up just a few times. The rearrangement links TRBV15 to TRBJ2-1; D might be TRBD2 (6 bases). The germline gives CDR1 LNHNV, CDR2 YYDKDF (reference sequence). The CDR3 extends over 17 amino acids. V was cut by 1 base and J by 7 bases, with 20 bases left in between. DNA of the CDR3: TGTGCCACCAGCAGAGTTCCCCTGGGACTCCTTCAAAATGAGCAGTTCTTC. Protein sequence: CATSRVPLGLLQNEQFF.

J is TRBJ1-2 and V is TRBV9; the D is unclear. This CDR3 spans 15 amino acids. Trimming took 3 bases from V and 4 from J, leaving 16 bases between them. Germline loops: CDR1 SGDLS, CDR2 YYNGEE. The CDR3 DNA follows: TGTGCCAGCAGCGGGCAGAGAGAGGGCCTCTATGGCTACACCTTC. It is translated as CASSGQREGLYGYTF.

The chain is built from TRBV5-6 and TRBJ2-3, with TRBD2 identical over 9 bases. This CDR3 has 16 amino acids. With 0 bases clipped from V and 4 bases from J, the junction kept 6 bases outside the gene matches. Germline values: CDR1 SGHDT, CDR2 YYEEEE. The CDR3 sequence is CASSLGAGGPPDTQYF. The CDR3 DNA reads TGTGCCAGCAGCTTGGGGGCGGGAGGGCCCCCAGATACGCAGTATTTT.

The rearrangement links TRBV19 to TRBJ1-3; tentative D call: TRBD1 (6 bases). CDR3 length: 15 amino acids. V lost 3 bases and J lost 3, with 12 bases in between. CDR1 and CDR2 (germline): LNHDA, SQIVND (reference sequence). CDR3 residues: CASSIIGTLGNTIYF. CDR3 coding DNA: TGTGCCAGTAGTATCATTGGGACACTTGGAAACACCATATATTTT.

The V and J genes are TRBV4-1 and TRBJ2-7; TRBD1 aligns across 10 bases. Germline CDR1 reads MGHRA; CDR2 reads YSYEKL. This CDR3 region has 15 residues. The junction had 2 bases not matched to a gene; V was cut back by 2 bases and J by 1 base. CDR3 sequence (DNA): TGCGCCAGCAGCCAACCGGACAGGGGGTCCTACGAGCAGTACTTC. This translates into CASSQPDRGSYEQYF.

The chain employs TRBV5-1 and TRBJ1-2; 7 bases line up with TRBD1. The germline V gene encodes CDR1 SGHRS and CDR2 YFSETQ. V trimming: 2 bases; J trimming: 4 bases; junction bases outside the gene matches: 5. The CDR3 totals 14 residues. CDR3 amino acids: CASSFRQGAYGYTF. DNA for the CDR3: TGCGCCAGCAGCTTCAGACAGGGAGCCTATGGCTACACCTTC.

The J gene is TRBJ1-1, the V gene TRBV6-5; D gene uncertain. The CDR3 length is 16 residues. V lost 0 bases, J lost 0 bases, and 11 bases lay in between. From germline, CDR1 is MNHEY and CDR2 SVGAGI. This chain's CDR3 is CASSYSKLALNTEAFF. The CDR3 DNA sequence: TGTGCCAGCAGTTACTCGAAACTAGCCTTGAACACTGAAGCTTTCTTT.

Only a few counts were recorded for this clone. The chain uses TRBV4-3 and TRBJ1-4; TRBD1 might be the D (6 bases). Germline CDR1 and CDR2: LGHNA and YSLEER. Trimming took off 4 bases at V and 7 bases at J, with 16 bases between the two ends. The CDR3 is 15 residues long. CDR3 coding DNA: TGCGCCAGCAGCCCAAGCAGGGGTGGGATTGAAAAACTGTTTTTT. Protein product: CASSPSRGGIEKLFF.

This chain connects TRBV2 to TRBJ1-2; D uncertain. Trimming stripped 4 bases from V and 6 bases from J, with 9 bases between. The CDR3 length is 12 residues. Germline lookup yields CDR1 SNHLY and CDR2 FYNNEI. The CDR3 spells CASSAREDGYTF. The CDR3 nucleotides read TGTGCCAGCAGTGCGAGGGAGGATGGCTACACCTTC.

V and J are TRBV7-9 and TRBJ1-2, with D perhaps matching TRBD1 (6 bases). The CDR3 consists of 15 residues. CDR1 and CDR2 from the germline V gene are SEHNR and FQNEAQ (reference sequence). Trimming shortened V by 3 bases and J by 2 bases, and 13 bases separated the two germline ends. The CDR3 spells CASSFGGGGNYGYTF. The CDR3 DNA reads as TGTGCCAGCAGCTTTGGGGGAGGGGGAAACTATGGCTACACCTTC.

V usage is TRBV7-9 and J usage is TRBJ2-1; possible D gene TRBD2, 5 bases. Germline assignment: CDR1 SEHNR and CDR2 FQNEAQ (reference sequence). Trimming took off 5 bases at V and 6 bases at J, with 11 bases between the two ends. The CDR3 covers 13 residues. In nucleotides, the CDR3 is TGTGCCAGCAGCGCGGGCGGAGTCAATGAGCAGTTCTTC. This gives the protein CASSAGGVNEQFF.

There are a few counts of this clone. The gene calls are TRBV7-9 and TRBJ1-2, with D unclear. This CDR3 spans 11 amino acids. The V gene's germline CDR1 is SEHNR and CDR2 FQNEAQ (reference sequence). V shed 5 bases and J shed 8 bases, with 9 bases lying between them. CDR3 region: CASSTRGGYTF. CDR3 sequence (DNA): TGTGCCAGCAGCACGAGAGGGGGCTACACCTTC.

V and J are TRBV19 and TRBJ2-1; possible D gene TRBD2, 6 bases. Looked up from germline, CDR1 is LNHDA and CDR2 is SQIVND (reference sequence). V lost 3 bases and J lost 2, with 17 bases in between. The CDR3 has 17 residues. The CDR3 is CASSIRAGPDTYNEQFF. The CDR3 bases are TGTGCCAGTAGTATCCGTGCGGGGCCTGATACCTACAATGAGCAGTTCTTC.

This chain links TRBV6-5 with TRBJ2-7; tentatively, D is TRBD2 (5 bases). The CDR3 has 13 residues. Trimming cost V 7 bases and J 0 bases, with 10 bases left between them. Germline CDR1 reads MNHEY; CDR2 reads SVGAGI. CDR3 in amino acids: CASKEASSYEQYF. The CDR3 DNA is TGTGCCAGCAAGGAGGCTAGCTCCTACGAGCAGTACTTC.

For the CDR3, the DNA is TGCAGCGTTGGCGGGGGGGAAGACCTTAATGAAAAACTGTTTTTT. This sequence encodes CSVGGGEDLNEKLFF. The chain is built from TRBV29-1 and TRBJ1-4; D is perhaps TRBD1 (5 bases). Germline values: CDR1 SQVTM, CDR2 ANQGSEA. The CDR3 runs to 15 residues. Trimming left V 4 bases short and J 4 bases short, with 16 bases between. Full variable domain (missing parts from reference TRBV29-1 and TRBJ1-4): SAVISQKPSRDICQRGTSLTIQCQVDSQVTMMFWYRQQPGQSLTLIATANQGSEATYESGFVIDKFPISRPNLTFSTLTVSNMSPEDSSIYLCSVGGGEDLNEKLFFGSGTQLSVL.

This clone was detected once. The V gene is TRBV27, the J gene TRBJ2-7; the match to TRBD1 covers 9 bases. The V segment lost 7 bases and the J segment 4 bases; nucleotides outside the gene matches: 8. CDR3 size: 14 residues. CDR1 and CDR2 from the germline V gene are MNHEY and SMNVEV (reference sequence). The CDR3 region is CASTDTGGGYEQYF. The CDR3, as DNA: TGTGCCAGCACTGACACAGGGGGCGGATACGAGCAGTACTTC.

The rearrangement joins TRBV9 to TRBJ2-3, with 9 bases aligning to TRBD2. V dropped 4 bases and J dropped 2; count of bases not matched to a gene: 5. Germline-derived CDR1 and CDR2 are SGDLS and YYNGEE. The CDR3 sequence is 15 residues long. CDR3 protein: CASSPLAGNTDTQYF. The CDR3 DNA follows: TGTGCCAGCAGCCCTCTAGCGGGGAACACAGATACGCAGTATTTT. Combining the CDR3 with reference TRBV9 and TRBJ2-3 gives the whole variable domain DSGVTQTPKHLITATGQRVTLRCSPRSGDLSVYWYQQSLDQGLQFLIQYYNGEERAKGNILERFSAQQFPDLHSELNLSSLELGDSALYFCASSPLAGNTDTQYFGPGTRLTVL.

This clone was detected a few times. The chain is built from TRBV7-9 and TRBJ1-4; D might be TRBD1 (5 bases). The CDR3 is 13 amino acids. V was trimmed by 5 bases and J by 4 bases, leaving 8 bases between them. From germline, CDR1 is SEHNR and CDR2 FQNEAQ (reference sequence). CDR3 in amino acids: CASSDRHNEKLFF. The CDR3 DNA sequence: TGTGCCAGCAGCGACAGACATAATGAAAAACTGTTTTTT.

The chain combines TRBV14 with TRBJ2-5; D uncertain. CDR1 and CDR2 from the germline V gene are SGHDN and FVKESK. There are 14 residues in the CDR3. Trimming pared 0 bases from V and 2 bases from J, leaving 7 bases between. As DNA, the CDR3 is TGTGCCAGCAGCCAAGAGTCAATTCAAGAGACCCAGTACTTC. This translates into CASSQESIQETQYF.

This clone was counted a few times. This chain joins TRBV15 and TRBJ1-1; TRBD1 might be the D (6 bases). CDR1 LNHNV and CDR2 YYDKDF come from the germline V gene (reference sequence). The V and J ends lost 6 bases and 10 bases respectively, with 15 bases between them. There are 12 residues in the CDR3. CDR3 DNA: TGTGCCACCAGGAGCAGGGGACCGCTAGCTTTCTTT. It codes for CATRSRGPLAFF.

This clone came up a few times. This chain joins TRBV4-2 and TRBJ2-4, with a possible D match to TRBD2 (6 bases). The V gene lost 2 bases and the J gene lost 11 bases, with 19 bases spanning the gap. Germline V gene data show CDR1 as LGHNA and CDR2 as YNFKEQ. The CDR3 runs 15 residues. CDR3 sequence (DNA): TGTGCCAGCAGCCAAAATGTGGAGGGGAGTAGCCTTCAGTACTTC. Amino acid sequence: CASSQNVEGSSLQYF.

This sequence joins TRBV2 and TRBJ2-7; perhaps TRBD1 as D (6 bases). CDR1 and CDR2 from the germline V gene are SNHLY and FYNNEI. V lost 2 bases to trimming and J lost 4 bases, with 12 bases between them. The CDR3 runs to 14 residues. CDR3 DNA sequence: TGTGCCAGCAGTGAACAGGGGACGCCATACGAGCAGTACTTC. This gives the protein CASSEQGTPYEQYF.

The rearrangement joins TRBV5-1 to TRBJ1-2; D is perhaps TRBD1 (6 bases). The CDR3 is 15 amino acids. In germline, CDR1 is SGHRS, CDR2 YFSETQ. The V end lost 2 bases, the J end lost 0 bases, and 11 bases lay between the germline ends. The DNA for the CDR3 is TGCGCCAGCAGCTTTGGGGGCAGTACTAACTATGGCTACACCTTC. Translation gives CASSFGGSTNYGYTF.

The chain combines TRBV5-1 with TRBJ1-2; 9 nucleotides match TRBD1. Germline lookup yields CDR1 SGHRS and CDR2 YFSETQ. The V and J ends lost 2 bases and 4 bases, in that order; junction bases with no gene match: 12. The length of the CDR3 is 17 residues. Written as DNA, the CDR3 is TGCGCCAGCAGCTTACACCGGACAGGGGTCTTGCGCTATGGCTACACCTTC. Protein: CASSLHRTGVLRYGYTF.

The genes are TRBV9 and TRBJ1-2; D call uncertain. The germline V gene encodes CDR1 SGDLS and CDR2 YYNGEE. The CDR3 extends over 13 amino acids. V was pared by 2 bases and J by 4 bases, with 9 bases between. The CDR3 DNA is TGTGCCAGCAGCGTTTTGTCCGGCTATGGCTACACCTTC. Translated, it gives CASSVLSGYGYTF.

The rearrangement joins TRBV30 to TRBJ2-5; 7 nucleotides agree with TRBD2. CDR3 length equals 13 residues. J gave up 3 bases and V 2 bases, and 3 bases lay outside the gene matches. CDR1 and CDR2 (germline): GTSNPN, SVGIG (reference sequence). The CDR3 DNA follows: TGTGCCTGGAGTATGGCGGGGGAAGAGACCCAGTACTTC. Residues: CAWSMAGEETQYF.

A remark on this clone: Compared with germline, one end of the junction differs, possibly owing to a read error. CDR3 bases: TGTGCCAGCAGCTTAGCTCGCCAGGGGGCTGAGGGTGTCTTC. Protein sequence: CASSLARQGAEGVF. V usage is TRBV11-2 and J usage is TRBJ1-2, with 8 positions matching TRBD1. Germline CDR1 SGHAT, CDR2 FQNNGV. The CDR3 length is 14 residues.

The V call is TRBV10-3, the J call TRBJ1-1; perhaps TRBD1 as D (6 bases). The germline V gene has CDR1 ENHRY and CDR2 SYGVKD. The V and J ends lost 6 bases and 6 bases respectively, with 14 bases between them. CDR3 size: 13 residues. Here the CDR3 DNA reads TGTGCCATCAGGCTACAGGGTTGGGCTGAAGCTTTCTTT. This sequence encodes CAIRLQGWAEAFF.

The rearrangement joins TRBV6-8 to TRBJ2-7, with D possibly being TRBD1 (5 bases). Trimming took 9 bases from V and 2 from J, leaving 14 bases between them. The V gene's germline CDR1 is MNHGY and CDR2 SAAAGT. The CDR3 is 13 residues long. The CDR3 sequence: CARHVGDPYEQYF. The CDR3 region has the DNA TGTGCCAGACACGTAGGGGATCCCTACGAGCAGTACTTC.